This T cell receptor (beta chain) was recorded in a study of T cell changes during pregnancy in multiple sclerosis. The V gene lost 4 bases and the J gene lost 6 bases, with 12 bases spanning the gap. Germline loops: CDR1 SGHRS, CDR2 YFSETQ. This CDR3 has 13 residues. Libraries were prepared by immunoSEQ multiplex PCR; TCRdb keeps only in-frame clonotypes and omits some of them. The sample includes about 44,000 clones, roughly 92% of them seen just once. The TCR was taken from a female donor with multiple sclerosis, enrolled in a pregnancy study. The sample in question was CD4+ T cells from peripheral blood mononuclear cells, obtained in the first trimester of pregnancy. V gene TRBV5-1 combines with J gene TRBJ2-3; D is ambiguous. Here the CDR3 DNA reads TGCGCCAGCAGCACCCTTGCTGAGGATACGCAGTATTTT. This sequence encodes CASSTLAEDTQYF. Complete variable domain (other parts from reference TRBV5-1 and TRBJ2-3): KAGVTQTPRYLIKTRGQQVTLSCSPISGHRSVSWYQQTPGQGLQFLFEYFSETQRNKGNFPGRFSGRQFSNSRSEMNVSTLELGDSALYLCASSTLAEDTQYFGPGTRLTVL.